These 4 T cell receptor beta chains were all obtained from the same sample, sequenced in a study of CD8+ T cells in alopecia areata. This sample's treatment: oral pan-JAK inhibitor, 5-10 mg twice daily. The authors extracted RNA and reverse transcribed it into cDNA as the sequencing template. TCRdb keeps only in-frame clones here, not all; method: immunoSEQ multiplex PCR. The data show approximately 65,000 clones, 35% to 55% seen once. The starting material was CD8+ T cells sorted from blood, obtained at roughly week 36, from a patient treated with tofacitinib. Receptors originate from a human donor with alopecia areata.

The rearrangement joins TRBV4-1 to TRBJ2-1, with D unresolved. V was trimmed by 4 bases and J by 0 bases, leaving 10 bases between them. CDR1 and CDR2 (germline): MGHRA, YSYEKL. CDR3 length: 15 residues. CDR3 protein: CASSLEPDSYNEQFF. The CDR3 coding sequence is TGCGCCAGCAGCCTCGAGCCGGACTCCTACAATGAGCAGTTCTTC.

Only a few counts were recorded for this clone. The chain combines TRBV10-3 with TRBJ2-3; either TRBD1 or TRBD2 may fit D (5 bases each). The V end was cut by 5 bases, the J end by 3 bases, with 18 bases between. This CDR3 has 16 amino acids. CDR1 ENHRY and CDR2 SYGVKD come from the germline V gene. CDR3 DNA sequence: TGTGCCATCAGTTCATACCGGGACCTCACTACAGATACGCAGTATTTT. Protein: CAISSYRDLTTDTQYF.

This clone has only a few counts. The chain employs TRBV27 and TRBJ2-7, with D possibly TRBD1 on 7 matching bases. The germline CDR1 and CDR2 sequences are MNHEY and SMNVEV (reference sequence). The CDR3 sequence is 15 residues long. V lost 5 bases and J 6 bases, leaving 20 bases between the germline ends. For the CDR3, the DNA is TGTGCCAGCAGTCCTCCGGCCGGAGGGGGCGGCGAGCAGTACTTC. It translates to CASSPPAGGGGEQYF.

On this clone: It is likely a read error: a sequence one base away is far more abundant. Here the CDR3 reads CASSHSAGGDEQFF. CDR3 nucleotides: TGTGCCAGCAGCCATAGTGCAGGGGGGGATGAGCAGTTCTTC. The rearrangement uses TRBV4-2 and TRBJ2-1; D is tentatively TRBD1 or TRBD2 (7 bases each). The V end lost 3 bases, the J end lost 8 bases, and 14 bases lay between the germline ends. The CDR3 extends over 14 amino acids. The germline CDR1 and CDR2 sequences are LGHNA and YNFKEQ.